This T cell receptor (beta chain) was captured by sequencing in a study of blood T cells in healthy people across ages. Study-wide results and limits: Per million T cells, the diversity of TCR beta decreased roughly linearly as age advanced.

J lost 5 bases, V lost 1 base, and 11 bases had no gene match. The germline V gene has CDR1 SGHTA and CDR2 FQGNSA. The CDR3 extends over 18 amino acids. Comments on this clonotype: Its specificity is unknown.

The second PCR ran about 6 to 11 cycles with a sample-barcoded 5' primer and J-beta primers. TCRdb reanalysed the 5' RACE reads using MiXCR and keeps one entry per CDR3 protein. In the table there are about 500,000 distinct CDR3 sequences, around 24% of which are singletons. A further study also used this sample, focusing on T cells of mothers and their children.

The rearrangement joins TRBV7-2 to TRBJ2-5; TRBD2 agrees at 12 bases. The sequenced material came from blood. The receptor's source is a boy aged 5-17 years in good health. This CDR3 is CASSLVGTSGRRRETQYF. The CDR3 region has the DNA TGTGCCAGCAGCTTAGTTGGCACTAGCGGGAGGAGGAGGGAGACCCAGTACTTC.